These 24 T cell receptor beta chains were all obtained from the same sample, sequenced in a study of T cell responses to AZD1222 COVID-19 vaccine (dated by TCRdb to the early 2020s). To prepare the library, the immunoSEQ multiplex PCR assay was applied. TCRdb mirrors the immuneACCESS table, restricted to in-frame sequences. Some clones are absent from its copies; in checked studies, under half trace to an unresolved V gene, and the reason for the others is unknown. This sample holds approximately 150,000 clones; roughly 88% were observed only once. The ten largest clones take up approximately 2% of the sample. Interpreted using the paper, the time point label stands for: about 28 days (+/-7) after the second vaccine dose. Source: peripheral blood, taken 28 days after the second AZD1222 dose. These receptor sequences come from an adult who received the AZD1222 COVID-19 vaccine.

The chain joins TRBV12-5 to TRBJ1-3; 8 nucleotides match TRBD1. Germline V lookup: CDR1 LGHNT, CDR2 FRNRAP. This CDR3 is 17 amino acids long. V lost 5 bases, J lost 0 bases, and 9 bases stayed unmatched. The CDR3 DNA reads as TGTGCTAGTGGTCCCGGACAGGGACTTGTCTCTGGAAACACCATATATTTT. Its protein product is CASGPGQGLVSGNTIYF. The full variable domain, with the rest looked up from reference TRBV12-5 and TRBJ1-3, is DARVTQTPRHKVTEMGQEVTMRCQPILGHNTVFWYRQTMMQGLELLAYFRNRAPLDDSGMPKDRFSAEMPDATLATLKIQPSEPRDSAVYFCASGPGQGLVSGNTIYFGEGSWLTVV.

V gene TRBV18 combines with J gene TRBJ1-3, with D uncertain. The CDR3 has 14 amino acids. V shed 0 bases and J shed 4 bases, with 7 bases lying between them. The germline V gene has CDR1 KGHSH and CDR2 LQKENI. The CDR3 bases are TGTGCCAGCTCACCACCGCAGTCCGGAAACACCATATATTTT. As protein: CASSPPQSGNTIYF.

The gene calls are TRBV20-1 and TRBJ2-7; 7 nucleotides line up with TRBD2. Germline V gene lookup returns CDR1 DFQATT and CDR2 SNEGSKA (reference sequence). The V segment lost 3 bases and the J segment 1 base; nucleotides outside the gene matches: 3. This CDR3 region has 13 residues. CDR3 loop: CSASSGGSYEQYF. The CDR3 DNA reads TGCAGTGCTAGTTCGGGGGGATCCTACGAGCAGTACTTC.

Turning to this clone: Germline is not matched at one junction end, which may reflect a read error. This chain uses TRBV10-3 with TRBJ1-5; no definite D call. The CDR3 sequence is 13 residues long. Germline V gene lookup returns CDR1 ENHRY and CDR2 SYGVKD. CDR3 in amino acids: CAISESEDLKPFF. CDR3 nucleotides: TGTGCCATCAGTGAGTCGGAAGACCTGAAACCGTTTTTT.

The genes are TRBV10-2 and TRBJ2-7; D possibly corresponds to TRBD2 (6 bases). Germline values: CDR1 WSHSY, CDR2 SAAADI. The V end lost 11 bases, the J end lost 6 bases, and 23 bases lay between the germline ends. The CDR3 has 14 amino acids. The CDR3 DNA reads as TGCGCCGTCCTACCGCCGGGGGTCTCCGGCGAGCAGTACTTC. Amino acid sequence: CAVLPPGVSGEQYF.

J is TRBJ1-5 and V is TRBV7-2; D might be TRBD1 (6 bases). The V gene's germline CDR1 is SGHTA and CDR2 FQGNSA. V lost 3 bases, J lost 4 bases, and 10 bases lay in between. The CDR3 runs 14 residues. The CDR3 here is CASSFRDTNQPQHF. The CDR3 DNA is TGTGCCAGCAGCTTCCGGGACACTAATCAGCCCCAGCATTTT.

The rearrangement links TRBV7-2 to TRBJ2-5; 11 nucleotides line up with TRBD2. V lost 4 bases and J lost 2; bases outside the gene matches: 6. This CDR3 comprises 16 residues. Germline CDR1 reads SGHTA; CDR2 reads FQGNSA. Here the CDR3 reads CASSSRTSGRQETQYF. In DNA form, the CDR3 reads TGTGCCAGCAGCTCAAGGACTAGCGGGCGACAAGAGACCCAGTACTTC.

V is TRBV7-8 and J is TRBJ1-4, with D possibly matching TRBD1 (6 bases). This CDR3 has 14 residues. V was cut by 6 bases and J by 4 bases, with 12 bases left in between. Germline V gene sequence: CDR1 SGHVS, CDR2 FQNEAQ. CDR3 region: CASSLQGFNEKLFF. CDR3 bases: TGTGCCAGCAGTTTACAGGGTTTTAATGAAAAACTGTTTTTT. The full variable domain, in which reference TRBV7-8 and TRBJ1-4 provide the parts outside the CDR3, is GAGVSQSPRYKVAKRGQDVALRCDPISGHVSLFWYQQALGQGPEFLTYFQNEAQLDKSGLPSDRFFAERPEGSVSTLKIQRTQQEDSAVYLCASSLQGFNEKLFFGSGTQLSVL.

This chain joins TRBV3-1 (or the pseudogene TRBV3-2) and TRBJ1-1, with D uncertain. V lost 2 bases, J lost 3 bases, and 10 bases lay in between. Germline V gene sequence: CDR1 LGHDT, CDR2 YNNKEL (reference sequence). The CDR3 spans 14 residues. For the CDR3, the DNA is TGTGCCAGCAGCCAAAGACAAAGTTACACTGAAGCTTTCTTT. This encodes CASSQRQSYTEAFF.

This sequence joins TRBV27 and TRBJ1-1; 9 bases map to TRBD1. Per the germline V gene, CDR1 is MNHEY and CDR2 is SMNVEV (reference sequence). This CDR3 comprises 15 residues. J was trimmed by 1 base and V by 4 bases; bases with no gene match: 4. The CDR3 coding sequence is TGTGCCAGCAGTTCGGGACAGGGAACGAACACTGAAGCTTTCTTT. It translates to CASSSGQGTNTEAFF.

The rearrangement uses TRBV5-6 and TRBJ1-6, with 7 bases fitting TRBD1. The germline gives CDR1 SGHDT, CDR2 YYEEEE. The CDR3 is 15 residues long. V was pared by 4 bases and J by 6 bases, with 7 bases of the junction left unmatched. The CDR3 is CASSQRQGGNSPLHF. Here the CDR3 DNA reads TGTGCCAGCAGCCAAAGACAGGGCGGTAATTCACCCCTCCACTTT. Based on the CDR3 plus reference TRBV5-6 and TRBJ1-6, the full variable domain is DAGVTQSPTHLIKTRGQQVTLRCSPKSGHDTVSWYQQALGQGPQFIFQYYEEEERQRGNFPDRFSGHQFPNYSSELNVNALLLGDSALYLCASSQRQGGNSPLHFGNGTRLTVT.

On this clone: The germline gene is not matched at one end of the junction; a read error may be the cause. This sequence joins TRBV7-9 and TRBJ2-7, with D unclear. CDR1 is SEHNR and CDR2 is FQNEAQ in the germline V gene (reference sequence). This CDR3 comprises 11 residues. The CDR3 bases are TGTGCCAGCAGCTTAACGGAGCTTTGGGACTTC. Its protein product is CASSLTELWDF.

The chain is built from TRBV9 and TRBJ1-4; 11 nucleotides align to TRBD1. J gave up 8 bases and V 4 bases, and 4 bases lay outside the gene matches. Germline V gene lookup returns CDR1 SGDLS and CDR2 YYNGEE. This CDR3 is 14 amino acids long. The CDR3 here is CASSRDRGEEKLFF. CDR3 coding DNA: TGTGCCAGCAGCCGGGACAGGGGGGAAGAAAAACTGTTTTTT.

Here the CDR3 reads CASSQEEASNEQFF. As DNA, the CDR3 is TGCGCCAGCAGCCAAGAAGAGGCTAGCAATGAGCAGTTCTTC. V gene TRBV4-1 combines with J gene TRBJ2-1; unclear D gene. The CDR3 runs to 14 residues. Germline CDR1 reads MGHRA; CDR2 reads YSYEKL. V lost 0 bases and J 6 bases, leaving 9 bases between the germline ends.

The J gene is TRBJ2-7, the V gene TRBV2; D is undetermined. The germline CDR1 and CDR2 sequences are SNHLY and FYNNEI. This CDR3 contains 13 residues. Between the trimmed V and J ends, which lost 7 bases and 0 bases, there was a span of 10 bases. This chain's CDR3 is CASIVRTSYEQYF. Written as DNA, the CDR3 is TGTGCCAGCATAGTGCGAACCTCCTACGAGCAGTACTTC. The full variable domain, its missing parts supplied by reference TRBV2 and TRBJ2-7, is EPEVTQTPSHQVTQMGQEVILRCVPISNHLYFYWYRQILGQKVEFLVSFYNNEISEKSEIFDDQFSVERPDGSNFTLKIRSTKLEDSAMYFCASIVRTSYEQYFGPGTRLTVT.

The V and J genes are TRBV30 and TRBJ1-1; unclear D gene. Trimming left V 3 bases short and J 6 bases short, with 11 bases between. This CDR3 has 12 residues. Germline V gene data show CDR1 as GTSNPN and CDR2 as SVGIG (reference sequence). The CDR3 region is CAWRFLSAEAFF. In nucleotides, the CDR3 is TGTGCCTGGAGGTTCCTGAGCGCTGAAGCTTTCTTT.

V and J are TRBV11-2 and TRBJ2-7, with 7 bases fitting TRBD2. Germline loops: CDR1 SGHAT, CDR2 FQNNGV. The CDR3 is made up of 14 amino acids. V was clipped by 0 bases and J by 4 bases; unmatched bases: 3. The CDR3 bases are TGTGCCAGCAGCTTAGAAGCGGGGCTGTACGAGCAGTACTTC. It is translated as CASSLEAGLYEQYF. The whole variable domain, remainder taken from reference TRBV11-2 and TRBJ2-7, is EAGVAQSPRYKIIEKRQSVAFWCNPISGHATLYWYQQILGQGPKLLIQFQNNGVVDDSQLPKDRFSAERLKGVDSTLKIQPAKLEDSAVYLCASSLEAGLYEQYFGPGTRLTVT.

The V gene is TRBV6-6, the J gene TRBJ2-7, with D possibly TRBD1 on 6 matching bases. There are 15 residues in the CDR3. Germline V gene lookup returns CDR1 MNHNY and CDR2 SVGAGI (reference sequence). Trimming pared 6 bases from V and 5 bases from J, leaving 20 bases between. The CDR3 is CASSSGRGKSHEQYF. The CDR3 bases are TGTGCCAGCAGCTCGGGAAGGGGGAAGTCCCACGAGCAGTACTTC.

DNA for the CDR3: TGTGCCAGCAGCCAAGAAGGGGTAGCGGGAGCTTACGAGCAGTACTTC. Protein sequence: CASSQEGVAGAYEQYF. This chain connects TRBV4-2 to TRBJ2-7, with TRBD2 matching 9 bases. The CDR3 length is 16 residues. Unmatched junction bases numbered 7, after V lost 0 bases and J lost 4 bases. Germline V gives CDR1 LGHNA, CDR2 YNFKEQ.

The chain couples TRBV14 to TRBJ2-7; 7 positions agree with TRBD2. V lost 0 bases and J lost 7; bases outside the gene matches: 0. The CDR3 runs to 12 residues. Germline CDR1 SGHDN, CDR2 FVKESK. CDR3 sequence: CASSQEGGEQYF. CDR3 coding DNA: TGTGCCAGCAGCCAAGAGGGAGGGGAGCAGTACTTC.

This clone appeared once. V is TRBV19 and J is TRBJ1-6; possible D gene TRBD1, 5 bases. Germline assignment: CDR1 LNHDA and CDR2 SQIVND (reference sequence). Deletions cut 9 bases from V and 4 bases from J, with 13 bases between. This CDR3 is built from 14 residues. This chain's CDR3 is CASTGTAYNSPLHF. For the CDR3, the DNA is TGTGCCAGCACCGGGACGGCTTATAATTCACCCCTCCACTTT.

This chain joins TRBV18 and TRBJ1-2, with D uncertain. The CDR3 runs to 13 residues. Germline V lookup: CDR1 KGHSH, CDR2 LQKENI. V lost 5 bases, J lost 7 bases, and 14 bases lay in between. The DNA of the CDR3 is TGTGCCAGCTCAACGGATATCCCCTCTGGCTACACCTTC. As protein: CASSTDIPSGYTF.

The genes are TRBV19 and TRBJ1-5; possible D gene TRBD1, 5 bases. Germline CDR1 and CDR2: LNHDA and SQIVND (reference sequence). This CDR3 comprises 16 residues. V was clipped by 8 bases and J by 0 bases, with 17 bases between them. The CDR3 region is CASGGHGFDSNQPQHF. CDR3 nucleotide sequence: TGTGCCAGTGGCGGACATGGATTCGATAGCAATCAGCCCCAGCATTTT.

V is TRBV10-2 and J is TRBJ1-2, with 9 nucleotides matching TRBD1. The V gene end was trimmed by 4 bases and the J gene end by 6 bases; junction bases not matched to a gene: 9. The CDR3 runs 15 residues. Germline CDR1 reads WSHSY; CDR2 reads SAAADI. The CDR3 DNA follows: TGCGCCAGCAGTGTCTACAGGGGGCGCGGGAATGGCTACACCTTC. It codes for CASSVYRGRGNGYTF.